This T cell receptor beta chain was retrieved from a study of shared clonotypes between healthy human individuals. Notes on this clone: What it recognizes is unknown.

General study results and limits: Limited genetic and exposure-history diversity came from having few donors.

Generated by immunoSEQ multiplex PCR, the TCRdb table keeps only in-frame clones and is missing some. The sample shows 2 million to 3 million clones, 90% to 95% of them seen only once. The germline gives CDR1 SQVTM, CDR2 ANQGSEA. The CDR3 runs 12 residues. The V end was cut by 3 bases, the J end by 8 bases, with 13 bases between. The V gene is TRBV29-1, the J gene TRBJ1-2; D not resolved. The sequence derives from a man aged 18 to 29 in good health. Some clones in this sample may be carry-over from other donors' samples. The source material was naive CD4+ T cells from PBMCs. The subset: CD45RA+ positively selected. The CDR3 bases are TGCAGCGTTGAGCCCCCTTCCGAGGGCTACACCTTC. Protein: CSVEPPSEGYTF. The full variable domain, its missing parts supplied by reference TRBV29-1 and TRBJ1-2, is SAVISQKPSRDICQRGTSLTIQCQVDSQVTMMFWYRQQPGQSLTLIATANQGSEATYESGFVIDKFPISRPNLTFSTLTVSNMSPEDSSIYLCSVEPPSEGYTFGSGTRLTVV.